This TCR beta chain was captured by sequencing in a study of blood T cell repertoires in COVID-19. Germline assignment: CDR1 MNHNY and CDR2 SVGAGI (reference sequence). The V end lost 10 bases, the J end lost 7 bases, and 16 bases lay between the germline ends. The CDR3 consists of 13 residues. The assay was immunoSEQ multiplex PCR, and TCRdb's table has in-frame clones only and misses some. The sample comprises about 230,000 clones, nearly 90% of which are singletons, and 3% to 4% rests with the top ten. Participant-given clinical history determined each cohort assignment. Sequenced material: PBMCs or T cells enriched from blood (not recorded which). The chain uses TRBV6-6 and TRBJ1-4; D perhaps matches TRBD1 (5 bases). The TCR originated in a woman aged 25 to 39 with acute COVID-19. CDR3 bases: TGTGCCACCCACCAGGGCTTGAGTGAAAAACTGTTTTTT. Its protein product is CATHQGLSEKLFF.